The 26 T cell receptor beta chains presented below share a single source sample, sequenced in a study of shared clonotypes between healthy human individuals. Assay used: immunoSEQ multiplex PCR; TCRdb lists only in-frame clones, some missing. The table lists about 340,000 clones, less than 75% of them singletons, with under 11% in the top ten. Sequenced sample: memory CD4+ T cells sorted from blood. Subset here: CD45RA-negative fraction. The origin of the receptors is a man in his thirties or forties in good health.

The chain employs TRBV5-6 and TRBJ1-4; no firm D call. Trimming removed 4 bases from V and 0 bases from J, with 10 bases in between. CDR3 length: 15 residues. The V gene's germline CDR1 is SGHDT and CDR2 YYEEEE. CDR3 loop: CASSRRRATNEKLFF. The CDR3 DNA is TGTGCCAGCAGCAGGAGACGTGCAACTAATGAAAAACTGTTTTTT.

In its sample, this clone was seen a few times. The chain is built from TRBV29-1 and TRBJ2-1, with D uncertain. Germline V gene sequence: CDR1 SQVTM, CDR2 ANQGSEA. The CDR3 is 13 amino acids. Between the trimmed V and J ends, which lost 3 bases and 8 bases, there was a span of 14 bases. CDR3 nucleotide sequence: TGCAGCGTTGACTTCCAGAGCGTCCATGAGCAGTTCTTC. It encodes CSVDFQSVHEQFF.

The chain has TRBV19 and TRBJ1-2, with a weak D call TRBD1 (6 bases). V was shortened by 10 bases and J by 2 bases, with 11 bases between the two germline ends. The CDR3 consists of 12 residues. The V gene's germline CDR1 is LNHDA and CDR2 SQIVND (reference sequence). CDR3 in amino acids: CATRDINYGYTF. The CDR3 DNA reads TGTGCCACCCGGGACATCAACTATGGCTACACCTTC.

The rearrangement uses TRBV14 and TRBJ2-1; possible D gene TRBD2, 5 bases. Per germline, CDR1 SGHDN and CDR2 FVKESK. This CDR3 region has 18 residues. The V gene lost 7 bases and the J gene lost 6 bases, with 28 bases spanning the gap. Here the CDR3 reads CASTHQPRRVGYLNEQFF. The DNA for the CDR3 is TGTGCCAGCACCCACCAACCTCGGCGGGTAGGATATCTCAATGAGCAGTTCTTC.

The chain has TRBV28 and TRBJ2-7, with 9 bases identical to TRBD2. The V gene's germline CDR1 is MDHEN and CDR2 SYDVKM. V was clipped by 7 bases and J by 5 bases; unmatched bases: 12. The CDR3 is 15 residues long. The CDR3 sequence is CASTISGRGKNEQYF. CDR3 nucleotides: TGTGCCAGCACCATTAGCGGGAGAGGGAAAAACGAGCAGTACTTC. Filled out from reference TRBV28 and TRBJ2-7, the complete variable domain reads DVKVTQSSRYLVKRTGEKVFLECVQDMDHENMFWYRQDPGLGLRLIYFSYDVKMKEKGDIPEGYSVSREKKERFSLILESASTNQTSMYLCASTISGRGKNEQYFGPGTRLTVT.

This clone has more than one count but fewer than ten. The J gene is TRBJ1-5, the V gene TRBV4-1; D ambiguous. Trimming removed 7 bases from V and 0 bases from J, with 10 bases in between. This CDR3 spans 14 amino acids. From germline, CDR1 is MGHRA and CDR2 YSYEKL. CDR3 sequence reads: CASKETDSNQPQHF. CDR3 bases: TGCGCCAGCAAGGAGACCGATAGCAATCAGCCCCAGCATTTT.

This chain links TRBV18 with TRBJ2-7, with no clear D. V lost 3 bases, J lost 0 bases, and 9 bases lay in between. From germline, CDR1 is KGHSH and CDR2 LQKENI. This CDR3 comprises 14 residues. CDR3: CASSPGSSSYEQYF. DNA of the CDR3: TGTGCCAGCTCACCTGGTAGCAGCTCCTACGAGCAGTACTTC.

The rearrangement links TRBV5-8 to TRBJ1-1; no definite D call. The length of the CDR3 is 14 residues. Germline V gives CDR1 SGHTS, CDR2 YDEGEE. The V and J ends lost 6 bases and 0 bases respectively, with 12 bases between them. The CDR3 is CASTPWTLNTEAFF. DNA of the CDR3: TGTGCCAGCACACCATGGACTTTGAACACTGAAGCTTTCTTT.

The rearrangement uses TRBV11-2 and TRBJ2-1; tentative D call: TRBD1 (5 bases). Germline V lookup: CDR1 SGHAT, CDR2 FQNNGV. This CDR3 is 13 amino acids long. V lost 2 bases and J 7 bases, leaving 9 bases between the germline ends. CDR3 sequence: CASSLSPGNEQFF. In DNA form, the CDR3 reads TGTGCCAGCAGCTTATCCCCAGGGAATGAGCAGTTCTTC.

This chain links TRBV5-1 with TRBJ2-1; the D gene is possibly TRBD2 (5 bases). The CDR3 has 14 amino acids. CDR1 is SGHRS, CDR2 YFSETQ, per germline. The germline V and J ends were trimmed by 0 bases and 4 bases, with 8 bases remaining between them. CDR3 bases: TGCGCCAGCAGCTTGGCCTCGGGATACAATGAGCAGTTCTTC. It is translated as CASSLASGYNEQFF. Full variable domain (missing parts from reference TRBV5-1 and TRBJ2-1): KAGVTQTPRYLIKTRGQQVTLSCSPISGHRSVSWYQQTPGQGLQFLFEYFSETQRNKGNFPGRFSGRQFSNSRSEMNVSTLELGDSALYLCASSLASGYNEQFFGPGTRLTVL.

Details on this clone: Other DNA sequences from this sample encode an identical CDR3 as well. V usage is TRBV18 and J usage is TRBJ2-2, with D hard to call. This CDR3 is built from 13 residues. Germline V gene lookup returns CDR1 KGHSH and CDR2 LQKENI. The V and J ends lost 2 bases and 5 bases respectively, with 6 bases between them. CDR3: CASSPVGTGELFF. The CDR3 region has the DNA TGTGCCAGCTCACCAGTGGGGACCGGGGAGCTGTTTTTT.

Comment on this clone: One base away lies a much larger clone, so this may be a sequencing read error. This chain connects TRBV28 to TRBJ2-3; D gene unclear. This CDR3 has 11 residues. V was cut by 6 bases and J by 2 bases, with 3 bases left in between. Germline assignment: CDR1 MDHEN and CDR2 SYDVKM. Written as DNA, the CDR3 is TGTGCCAGCAGCAACACAGATACGCAGTATTTT. Protein product: CASSNTDTQYF.

V and J are TRBV6-5 and TRBJ1-2; tentative D call: TRBD1 (5 bases). The V and J ends lost 1 base and 6 bases respectively, with 6 bases between them. The CDR3 spans 12 residues. The V gene's germline CDR1 is MNHEY and CDR2 SVGAGI. CDR3 amino acids: CASSYWGDGYTF. The CDR3, as DNA: TGTGCCAGCAGTTACTGGGGGGATGGCTACACCTTC.

This clone showed up just a few times. The chain couples TRBV6-1 to TRBJ2-7, with TRBD2 matching 10 bases. There are 15 residues in the CDR3. Germline V CDR1 and CDR2: MNHNS, SASEGT. V trimming: 5 bases; J trimming: 1 base; junction bases outside the gene matches: 5. The CDR3 DNA is TGTGCCAGCAGTCCGCTAGCGGGAGTGTCCTACGAGCAGTACTTC. Its translation: CASSPLAGVSYEQYF.

The genes are TRBV9 and TRBJ2-1; D uncertain. V gave up 0 bases and J gave up 3 bases, with 10 bases separating them. The CDR3 runs 15 residues. CDR1 and CDR2 from the germline V gene are SGDLS and YYNGEE. The CDR3 is CASSVAAVLYNEQFF. The CDR3 DNA is TGTGCCAGCAGCGTAGCTGCGGTACTCTACAATGAGCAGTTCTTC.

The V and J genes are TRBV5-1 and TRBJ2-1, with D possibly TRBD1 on 6 matching bases. The CDR3 covers 15 residues. CDR1 and CDR2 (germline): SGHRS, YFSETQ. V was cut by 5 bases and J by 6 bases, with 18 bases left in between. CDR3 amino acids: CASRSYSGVFNEQFF. DNA of the CDR3: TGCGCCAGCAGGTCCTACTCAGGGGTTTTCAATGAGCAGTTCTTC.

V is TRBV5-1 and J is TRBJ2-3; 9 bases agree with TRBD2. The CDR3 length is 16 residues. The trim removed 0 bases at V and 2 bases at J, leaving 4 bases unmatched. The germline V gene encodes CDR1 SGHRS and CDR2 YFSETQ. This chain's CDR3 is CASSLEAGLATDTQYF. The CDR3, as DNA: TGCGCCAGCAGCTTGGAAGCGGGACTAGCCACAGATACGCAGTATTTT.

CDR3 DNA sequence: TGTGCCACCAGCAGAGAGGTCGGGGTCAGACCAGGGAGGGAAAAACTGTTTTTT. Its translation: CATSREVGVRPGREKLFF. This chain uses TRBV15 with TRBJ1-4, with a tentative D call TRBD1 (5 bases). The germline V gene has CDR1 LNHNV and CDR2 YYDKDF (reference sequence). CDR3 length: 18 residues. V shed 0 bases and J shed 8 bases, with 22 bases lying between them.

The chain couples TRBV7-2 to TRBJ2-7, with 7 bases that match TRBD2. This CDR3 is 15 amino acids long. Germline CDR1 reads SGHTA; CDR2 reads FQGNSA. The trim removed 3 bases at V and 2 bases at J, leaving 7 bases unmatched. The CDR3 region is CASSFGGGRTYEQYF. The CDR3 coding sequence is TGTGCCAGCAGCTTCGGGGGAGGGCGAACCTACGAGCAGTACTTC.

The chain couples TRBV29-1 to TRBJ2-1; a possible D gene is TRBD1 (5 bases). This CDR3 region has 12 residues. The V end lost 4 bases, the J end lost 6 bases, and 10 bases lay between the germline ends. Germline-derived CDR1 and CDR2 are SQVTM and ANQGSEA. The DNA for the CDR3 is TGCAGCGTTGTACAGGTTAGCAATGAGCAGTTCTTC. It encodes CSVVQVSNEQFF.

Many counts were recorded for this clone. V is TRBV21-1 and J is TRBJ2-4; no check of the table's D call, TRBD2, against the DNA was made. TRBV21-1 is tagged as a pseudogene. The CDR3 runs to 18 residues. In DNA form, the CDR3 reads TGTGCCAGCAGCAAAGGTTCTGGAGGGGCTGCAGCCAAAAACATTCAGTACTTC. Translation: CASSKGSGGAAAKNIQYF.

This chain links TRBV10-3 with TRBJ1-1, with TRBD1 matching 7 bases. This CDR3 contains 13 residues. J was trimmed by 3 bases and V by 5 bases; bases with no gene match: 3. Germline-derived CDR1 and CDR2 are ENHRY and SYGVKD. The CDR3 sequence is CAISRTGDTEAFF. CDR3 bases: TGTGCCATCAGTCGTACAGGGGACACTGAAGCTTTCTTT.

The gene calls are TRBV15 and TRBJ1-5; 7 bases line up with TRBD1. In germline, CDR1 is LNHNV, CDR2 YYDKDF (reference sequence). The J segment lost 3 bases and the V segment lost 7 bases, leaving 9 bases of the junction unmatched. The CDR3 extends over 15 amino acids. DNA for the CDR3: TGTGCCACCACCCTGGGGACAGTTCCCAATCAGCCCCAGCATTTT. Protein: CATTLGTVPNQPQHF.

V usage is TRBV2 and J usage is TRBJ2-3; D gene ambiguous. Trimming pared 2 bases from V and 0 bases from J, leaving 6 bases between. CDR3 length: 14 residues. The germline CDR1 and CDR2 sequences are SNHLY and FYNNEI. The CDR3: CASSERSSTDTQYF. The CDR3 region has the DNA TGTGCCAGCAGTGAAAGGTCGAGCACAGATACGCAGTATTTT.

The V and J genes are TRBV5-1 and TRBJ1-2; weak D call: TRBD1 (5 bases). Trimming removed 7 bases from V and 7 bases from J, with 17 bases in between. The CDR3 contains 13 residues. Germline CDR1 SGHRS, CDR2 YFSETQ. The CDR3 DNA sequence: TGCGCCAGCGCAAAAGAGAGACAGCTTGGCTACACCTTC. Its protein is CASAKERQLGYTF.

The chain has TRBV5-6 and TRBJ1-3; D not resolved. The ends were cut back, 2 bases at V and 1 base at J, with 1 base in the middle. In germline, CDR1 is SGHDT, CDR2 YYEEEE. There are 12 residues in the CDR3. The DNA for the CDR3 is TGTGCCAGCAGCTTATCTGGAAACACCATATATTTT. The encoded protein is CASSLSGNTIYF.